These 5 T cell receptor beta chains were all obtained from the same sample, sequenced in a study of spatial heterogeneity in lung cancer. TCRdb re-called the 5' RACE reads with MiXCR, one entry per CDR3 protein. The sample has tens of thousands of distinct CDR3 sequences; under 5.5% are singletons. Time point: sample taken at primary tumor resection. Material for sequencing was whole RNA from tumor, nontumor lung or frozen PBMC, left unsorted. The sequencing here drew on PBMCs, taken at surgery. The receptors here all came from a male donor with early-stage non-small cell lung cancer.

This clonotype has ten or more counts. The chain carries TRBV20-1 and TRBJ1-2; unclear D gene. CDR1 and CDR2 from the germline V gene are DFQATT and SNEGSKA (reference sequence). This CDR3 is 12 amino acids long. This CDR3 reads CSGHPNAYGYTF. In DNA, the CDR3 is TGCAGCGGTCACCCAAACGCCTATGGCTACACCTTC.

This clonotype was detected ten times or more. The chain links TRBV7-2 to TRBJ2-3; unclear D gene. Trimming stripped 1 base from V and 0 bases from J, with 5 bases between. The CDR3 length is 14 residues. Per germline, CDR1 SGHTA and CDR2 FQGNSA. The CDR3 region has the DNA TGTGCCAGCAGCTTAGGGGTTAGCACAGATACGCAGTATTTT. Its protein is CASSLGVSTDTQYF.

This clonotype has a count of ten or more. DNA of the CDR3: TGCAGCGTTGGAGTAGATACGCAGTATTTT. Encoded protein: CSVGVDTQYF. The rearrangement joins TRBV29-1 to TRBJ2-3; D unresolved. CDR1 is SQVTM and CDR2 is ANQGSEA in the germline V gene. This CDR3 has 10 amino acids. The ends were cut back, 4 bases at V and 5 bases at J, with 4 bases in the middle.

This clonotype was seen at least ten times. The chain uses TRBV7-9 and TRBJ1-6; 7 nucleotides agree with TRBD1. This CDR3 is 14 amino acids long. Germline V gene lookup returns CDR1 SEHNR and CDR2 FQNEAQ (reference sequence). J gave up 4 bases and V 5 bases, and 2 bases lay outside the gene matches. This chain's CDR3 is CASSPGQYNSPLHF. As DNA, the CDR3 is TGTGCCAGCAGCCCGGGACAGTATAATTCACCCCTCCACTTT.

This clonotype has at least ten counts. V and J are TRBV12-3 or TRBV12-4 and TRBJ1-1; D uncertain. This CDR3 spans 14 amino acids. Trimming removed 7 bases from V and 0 bases from J, with 12 bases in between. In DNA, the CDR3 is TGTGCCAGCACCCGGGGAGGCATGAACACTGAAGCTTTCTTT. Its translation is CASTRGGMNTEAFF.